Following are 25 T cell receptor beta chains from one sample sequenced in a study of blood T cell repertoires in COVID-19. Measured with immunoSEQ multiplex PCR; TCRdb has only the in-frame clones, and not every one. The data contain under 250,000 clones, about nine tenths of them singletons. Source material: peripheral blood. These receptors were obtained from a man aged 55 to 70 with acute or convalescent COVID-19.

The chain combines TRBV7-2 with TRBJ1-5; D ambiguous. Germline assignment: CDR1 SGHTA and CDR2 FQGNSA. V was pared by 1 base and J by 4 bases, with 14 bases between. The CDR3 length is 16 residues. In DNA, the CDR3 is TGTGCCAGCAGCTTAGGTGGGAGAGGTCAGAATCAGCCCCAGCATTTT. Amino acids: CASSLGGRGQNQPQHF.

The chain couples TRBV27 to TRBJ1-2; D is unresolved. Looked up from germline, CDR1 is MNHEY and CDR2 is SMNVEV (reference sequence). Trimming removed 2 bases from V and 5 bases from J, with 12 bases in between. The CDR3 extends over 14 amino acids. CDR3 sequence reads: CASSLGGPSYGYTF. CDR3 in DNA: TGTGCCAGCAGTTTAGGTGGGCCTTCGTATGGCTACACCTTC.

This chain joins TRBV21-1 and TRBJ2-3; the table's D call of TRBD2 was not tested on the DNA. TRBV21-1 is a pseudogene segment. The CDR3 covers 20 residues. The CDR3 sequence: CASSVPGGGLELSDTDTQYF. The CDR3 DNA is TGTGCCAGCAGCGTCCCGGGGGGGGGCCTCGAACTTAGCGACACAGATACGCAGTATTTT.

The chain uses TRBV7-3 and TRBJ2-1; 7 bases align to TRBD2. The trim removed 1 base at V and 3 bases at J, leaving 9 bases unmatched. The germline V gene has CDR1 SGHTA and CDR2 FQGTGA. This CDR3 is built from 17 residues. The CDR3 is CASSLIASRTSYNEQFF. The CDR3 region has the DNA TGTGCCAGCAGCTTAATCGCCTCACGGACTAGCTACAATGAGCAGTTCTTC.

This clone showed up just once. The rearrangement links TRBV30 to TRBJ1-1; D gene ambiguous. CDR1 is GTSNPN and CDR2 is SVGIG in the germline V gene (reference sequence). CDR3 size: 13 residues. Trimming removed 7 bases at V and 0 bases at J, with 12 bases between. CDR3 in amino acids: CASRGDLNTEAFF. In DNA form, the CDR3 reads TGTGCCTCGCGGGGAGATTTGAACACTGAAGCTTTCTTT.

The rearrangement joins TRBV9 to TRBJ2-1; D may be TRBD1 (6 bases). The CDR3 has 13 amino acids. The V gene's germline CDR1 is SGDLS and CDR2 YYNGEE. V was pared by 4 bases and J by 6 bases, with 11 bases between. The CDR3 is CASSTRQANEQFF. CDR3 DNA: TGTGCCAGCAGCACCCGACAGGCCAATGAGCAGTTCTTC.

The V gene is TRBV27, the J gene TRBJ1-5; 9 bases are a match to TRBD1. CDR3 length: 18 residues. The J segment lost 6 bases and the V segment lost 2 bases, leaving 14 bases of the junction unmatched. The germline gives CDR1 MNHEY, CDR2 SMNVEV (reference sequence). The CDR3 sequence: CASSLKAPQGARGQPQHF. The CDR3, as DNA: TGTGCCAGCAGTTTAAAGGCCCCACAGGGGGCCCGCGGTCAGCCCCAGCATTTT.

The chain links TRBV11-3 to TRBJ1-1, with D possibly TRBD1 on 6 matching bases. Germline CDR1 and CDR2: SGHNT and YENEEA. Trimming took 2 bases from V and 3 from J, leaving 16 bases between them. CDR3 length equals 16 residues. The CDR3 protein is CASSLTRQGLDTEAFF. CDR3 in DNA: TGTGCCAGCAGCTTAACTAGGCAGGGGCTCGACACTGAAGCTTTCTTT.

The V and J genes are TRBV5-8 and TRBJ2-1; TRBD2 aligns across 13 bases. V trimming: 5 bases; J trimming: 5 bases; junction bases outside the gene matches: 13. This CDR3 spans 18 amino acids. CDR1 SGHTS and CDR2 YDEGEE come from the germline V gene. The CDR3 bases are TGTGCCAGCAGTCTCTTCCGATCTACTAGCGGGAGGGACAATGAGCAGTTCTTC. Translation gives CASSLFRSTSGRDNEQFF.

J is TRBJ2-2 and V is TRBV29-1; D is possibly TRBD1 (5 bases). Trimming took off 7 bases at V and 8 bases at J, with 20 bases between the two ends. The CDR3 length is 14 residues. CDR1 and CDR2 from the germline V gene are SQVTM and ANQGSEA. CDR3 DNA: TGCAGCGCCAGTCCGGGCCACAGGTCGGGGGAGCTGTTTTTT. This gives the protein CSASPGHRSGELFF.

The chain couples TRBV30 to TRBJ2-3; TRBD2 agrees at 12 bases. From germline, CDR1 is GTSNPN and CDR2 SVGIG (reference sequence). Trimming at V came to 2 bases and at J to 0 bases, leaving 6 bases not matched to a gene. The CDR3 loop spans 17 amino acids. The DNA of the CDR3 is TGTGCCTGGAGTCCTAGCGGGAGGGTTTTTAGCACAGATACGCAGTATTTT. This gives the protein CAWSPSGRVFSTDTQYF.

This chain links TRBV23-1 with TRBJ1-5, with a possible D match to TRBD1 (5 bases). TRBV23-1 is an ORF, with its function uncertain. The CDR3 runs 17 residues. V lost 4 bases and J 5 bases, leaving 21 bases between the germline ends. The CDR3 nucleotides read TGCGCCAGCAGTCTGGCCGGCGCGGCAGGGATCCATCAGCCCCAGCATTTT. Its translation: CASSLAGAAGIHQPQHF.

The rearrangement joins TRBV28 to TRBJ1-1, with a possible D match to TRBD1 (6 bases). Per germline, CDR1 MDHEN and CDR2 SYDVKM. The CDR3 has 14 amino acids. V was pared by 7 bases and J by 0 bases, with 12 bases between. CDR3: CASIQSGVNTEAFF. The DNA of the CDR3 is TGTGCCAGCATCCAGTCAGGGGTGAACACTGAAGCTTTCTTT.

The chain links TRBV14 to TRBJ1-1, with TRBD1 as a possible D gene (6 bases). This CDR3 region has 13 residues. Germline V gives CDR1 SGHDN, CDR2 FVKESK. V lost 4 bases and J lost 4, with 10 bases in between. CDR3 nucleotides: TGTGCCAGCAGCCCCAACAGGGCCACTGAAGCTTTCTTT. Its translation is CASSPNRATEAFF.

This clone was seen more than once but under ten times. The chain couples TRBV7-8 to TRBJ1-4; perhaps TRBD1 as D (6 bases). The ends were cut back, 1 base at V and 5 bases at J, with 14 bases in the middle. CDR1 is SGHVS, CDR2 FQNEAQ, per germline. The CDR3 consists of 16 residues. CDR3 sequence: CASSLEGVGTNEKLFF. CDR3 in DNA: TGTGCCAGCAGCTTAGAGGGGGTTGGGACCAATGAAAAACTGTTTTTT. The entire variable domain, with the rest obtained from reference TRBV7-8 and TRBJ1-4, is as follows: GAGVSQSPRYKVAKRGQDVALRCDPISGHVSLFWYQQALGQGPEFLTYFQNEAQLDKSGLPSDRFFAERPEGSVSTLKIQRTQQEDSAVYLCASSLEGVGTNEKLFFGSGTQLSVL.

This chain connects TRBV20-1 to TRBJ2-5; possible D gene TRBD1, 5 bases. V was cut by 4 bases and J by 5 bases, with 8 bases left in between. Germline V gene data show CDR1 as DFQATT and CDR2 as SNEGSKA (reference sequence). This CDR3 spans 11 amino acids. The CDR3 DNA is TGCAGTGCTACAGGGTCGGAGACCCAGTACTTC. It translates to CSATGSETQYF.

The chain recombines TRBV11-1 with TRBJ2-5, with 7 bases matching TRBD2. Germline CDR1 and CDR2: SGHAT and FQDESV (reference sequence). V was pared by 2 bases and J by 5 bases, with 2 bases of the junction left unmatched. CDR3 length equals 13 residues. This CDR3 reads CASSLSGTETQYF. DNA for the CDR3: TGTGCCAGCAGCTTAAGCGGGACGGAGACCCAGTACTTC.

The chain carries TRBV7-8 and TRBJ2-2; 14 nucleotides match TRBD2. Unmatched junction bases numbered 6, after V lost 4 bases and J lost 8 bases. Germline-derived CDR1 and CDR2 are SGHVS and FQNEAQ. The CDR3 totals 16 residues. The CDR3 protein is CASSSGTSGSTGELFF. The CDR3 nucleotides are TGTGCCAGCAGCTCAGGGACTAGCGGGAGTACTGGGGAGCTGTTTTTT.

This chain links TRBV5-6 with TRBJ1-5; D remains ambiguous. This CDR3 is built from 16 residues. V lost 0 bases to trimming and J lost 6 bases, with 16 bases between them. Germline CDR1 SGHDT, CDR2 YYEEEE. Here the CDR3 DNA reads TGTGCCAGCAGCTTGGATCGGGAGGGTTGGGTTCAGCCCCAGCATTTT. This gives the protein CASSLDREGWVQPQHF.

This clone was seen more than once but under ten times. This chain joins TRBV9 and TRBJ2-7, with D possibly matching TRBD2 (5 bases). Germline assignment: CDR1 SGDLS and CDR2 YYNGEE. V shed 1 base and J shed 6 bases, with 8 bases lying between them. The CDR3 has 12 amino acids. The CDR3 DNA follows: TGTGCCAGCAGCGTACTAGCCGGCGAGCAGTACTTC. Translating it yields CASSVLAGEQYF.

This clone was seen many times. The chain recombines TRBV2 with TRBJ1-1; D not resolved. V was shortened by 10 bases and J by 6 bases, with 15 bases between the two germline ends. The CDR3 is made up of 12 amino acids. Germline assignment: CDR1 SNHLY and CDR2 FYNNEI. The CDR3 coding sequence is TGTGCCAACGAGGAGGGTCGGGCTGAAGCTTTCTTT. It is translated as CANEEGRAEAFF.

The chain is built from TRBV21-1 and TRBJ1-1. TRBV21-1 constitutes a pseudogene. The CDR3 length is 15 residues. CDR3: CASSKGEGRETEAFF. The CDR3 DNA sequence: TGTGCCAGCAGCAAAGGAGAGGGGAGGGAGACTGAAGCTTTCTTT.

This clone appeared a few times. In nucleotides, the CDR3 is TGCGCCAGCAGCTTGGACAGCTATGGCTACACCTTC. As protein: CASSLDSYGYTF. The chain uses TRBV5-1 and TRBJ1-2, with D hard to call. Deletions cut 0 bases from V and 4 bases from J, with 4 bases between. Germline V gene data show CDR1 as SGHRS and CDR2 as YFSETQ. CDR3 size: 12 residues. Looking up the rest from reference TRBV5-1 and TRBJ1-2 gives the full variable domain: KAGVTQTPRYLIKTRGQQVTLSCSPISGHRSVSWYQQTPGQGLQFLFEYFSETQRNKGNFPGRFSGRQFSNSRSEMNVSTLELGDSALYLCASSLDSYGYTFGSGTRLTVV.

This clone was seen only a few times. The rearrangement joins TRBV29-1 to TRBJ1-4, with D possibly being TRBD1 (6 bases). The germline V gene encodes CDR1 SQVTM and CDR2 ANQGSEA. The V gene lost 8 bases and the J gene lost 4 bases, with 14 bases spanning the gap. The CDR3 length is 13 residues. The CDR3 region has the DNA TGCAGCCACGGGGGGCCCGATAATGAAAAACTGTTTTTT. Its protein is CSHGGPDNEKLFF.

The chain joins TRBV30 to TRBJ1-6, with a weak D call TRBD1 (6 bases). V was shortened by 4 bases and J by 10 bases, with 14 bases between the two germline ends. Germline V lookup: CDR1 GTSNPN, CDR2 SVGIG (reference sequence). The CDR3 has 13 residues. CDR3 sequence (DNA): TGTGCCTGGAAACAGGGATTGGGGTCACCCCTCCACTTT. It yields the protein CAWKQGLGSPLHF.